The 15 T cell receptor beta chains below all came from one sample that was sequenced in a study of cytomegalovirus exposure and HLA in healthy donors. The PCR had 60 Vbeta and 13 Jbeta primers. Clones were sequenced by immunoSEQ multiplex PCR, and TCRdb holds only the in-frame ones, with some missing. Of 100,000 to 150,000 clones detected, about 84% appear once; the ten largest clones hold 4%. Sequencing used PBMCs. All receptors derive from a man between 18 and 35 years old in good health and CMV-seropositive.

This sequence joins TRBV18 and TRBJ1-1; 7 nucleotides align to TRBD1. CDR1 is KGHSH, CDR2 LQKENI, per germline. V was pared by 4 bases and J by 4 bases, with 0 bases of the junction left unmatched. CDR3 length equals 12 residues. CDR3 coding DNA: TGTGCCAGCTCACAGGGGGCCACTGAAGCTTTCTTT. As protein: CASSQGATEAFF.

The chain uses TRBV7-9 and TRBJ2-5; 10 positions match TRBD2. Looked up from germline, CDR1 is SEHNR and CDR2 is FQNEAQ (reference sequence). V shed 1 base and J 5 bases; nucleotides not matched to a gene: 10. The CDR3 spans 17 residues. The CDR3 nucleotides are TGTGCCAGCAGCTTAGTAGTCCTAGCGGGGGCAATTGAGACCCAGTACTTC. Amino acid sequence: CASSLVVLAGAIETQYF.

The gene calls are TRBV9 and TRBJ2-7; TRBD1 agrees at 9 bases. The J segment lost 5 bases and the V segment lost 1 base, leaving 13 bases of the junction unmatched. The CDR3 contains 17 residues. Germline V lookup: CDR1 SGDLS, CDR2 YYNGEE. Here the CDR3 reads CASSVRPQGAVGDEQYF. The CDR3 region has the DNA TGTGCCAGCAGCGTACGTCCACAGGGGGCCGTCGGCGACGAGCAGTACTTC.

The chain carries TRBV19 and TRBJ1-5; no clear D. Between the trimmed V and J ends, which lost 5 bases and 2 bases, there was a span of 13 bases. The CDR3 extends over 15 amino acids. Germline V gives CDR1 LNHDA, CDR2 SQIVND (reference sequence). The CDR3 bases are TGTGCCAGTAGTCCTTCCGGGAGTCGCAATCAGCCCCAGCATTTT. It translates to CASSPSGSRNQPQHF.

The chain employs TRBV5-4 and TRBJ2-3, with 7 bases that match TRBD1. Trimming cost V 4 bases and J 0 bases; bases outside gene matches: 8. Germline CDR1 reads SGHNT; CDR2 reads YYREEE (reference sequence). This CDR3 has 16 residues. As DNA, the CDR3 is TGTGCCAGCAGCCCGTTTGACAGGGCGAGCACAGATACGCAGTATTTT. Translated, it gives CASSPFDRASTDTQYF.

This chain joins TRBV10-3 and TRBJ1-2, with TRBD1 matching over 9 bases. CDR1 and CDR2 (germline): ENHRY, SYGVKD. Unmatched junction bases numbered 3, after V lost 2 bases and J lost 5 bases. There are 14 residues in the CDR3. The CDR3 DNA follows: TGTGCCATCAGTGAGGGACAGGGGTATTATGGCTACACCTTC. Protein: CAISEGQGYYGYTF.

The rearrangement links TRBV2 to TRBJ1-2; the match to TRBD1 covers 7 bases. The CDR3 has 14 residues. Trimming at V came to 2 bases and at J to 3 bases, leaving 3 bases not matched to a gene. Germline values: CDR1 SNHLY, CDR2 FYNNEI. This chain's CDR3 is CASSEYGQDYGYTF. In nucleotides, the CDR3 is TGTGCCAGCAGTGAATATGGACAGGACTATGGCTACACCTTC.

V usage is TRBV19 and J usage is TRBJ2-5; no firm D call. Trimming took off 5 bases at V and 1 base at J, with 5 bases between the two ends. This CDR3 region has 12 residues. The V gene's germline CDR1 is LNHDA and CDR2 SQIVND (reference sequence). The CDR3 DNA reads TGTGCCAGTAGTGCTACCCAAGAGACCCAGTACTTC. Its protein is CASSATQETQYF.

The chain couples TRBV4-1 to TRBJ1-4; D may be TRBD1 (6 bases). Trimming pared 1 base from V and 8 bases from J, leaving 20 bases between. Germline CDR1 reads MGHRA; CDR2 reads YSYEKL. The CDR3 is made up of 17 amino acids. CDR3 region: CASSQGPIPQGIEKLFF. CDR3 DNA sequence: TGCGCCAGCAGCCAAGGTCCCATCCCACAGGGAATCGAAAAACTGTTTTTT.

The chain couples TRBV18 to TRBJ2-7, with 7 bases aligning to TRBD1. V was pared by 4 bases and J by 0 bases, with 6 bases of the junction left unmatched. CDR3 length equals 15 residues. Looked up from germline, CDR1 is KGHSH and CDR2 is LQKENI. The CDR3 DNA reads TGTGCCAGCTCACTAGGGACAGCAAGCTCCTACGAGCAGTACTTC. This codes for CASSLGTASSYEQYF.

The chain has TRBV5-1 and TRBJ2-1, with 10 bases fitting TRBD2. Germline V gene lookup returns CDR1 SGHRS and CDR2 YFSETQ. The CDR3 is 14 amino acids. V trimming: 4 bases; J trimming: 7 bases; junction bases outside the gene matches: 5. The CDR3 here is CASSTGLARNEQFF. CDR3 sequence (DNA): TGCGCCAGCAGCACGGGACTAGCGCGGAATGAGCAGTTCTTC.

J is TRBJ1-1 and V is TRBV5-4; D remains unclear. V was cut by 6 bases and J by 2 bases, with 14 bases left in between. CDR3 length equals 14 residues. Germline values: CDR1 SGHNT, CDR2 YYREEE (reference sequence). Written as DNA, the CDR3 is TGTGCCAGCACCCCCCGAGCGGGTAACACTGAAGCTTTCTTT. Its translation is CASTPRAGNTEAFF.

The J gene is TRBJ2-3, the V gene TRBV5-6; the D gene is possibly TRBD2 (6 bases). Germline CDR1 and CDR2: SGHDT and YYEEEE. The CDR3 sequence is 17 residues long. V dropped 0 bases and J dropped 2 bases, with 16 bases sitting between them. CDR3 nucleotides: TGTGCCAGCAGCTTGGCCATAGCGGATCCCGACACAGATACGCAGTATTTT. Amino acid sequence: CASSLAIADPDTDTQYF.

The gene calls are TRBV7-9 and TRBJ2-3; 14 positions agree with TRBD2. From germline, CDR1 is SEHNR and CDR2 FQNEAQ (reference sequence). This CDR3 spans 19 amino acids. With V trimmed by 1 base and J by 4 bases, 10 bases remained unmatched. CDR3 in amino acids: CASSLGGLAGAPQADTQYF. The CDR3 bases are TGTGCCAGCAGCTTAGGGGGACTAGCGGGGGCTCCCCAGGCAGATACGCAGTATTTT.

The gene calls are TRBV2 and TRBJ1-4; the D gene is possibly TRBD1 (5 bases). V was shortened by 0 bases and J by 5 bases, with 10 bases between the two germline ends. Germline loops: CDR1 SNHLY, CDR2 FYNNEI. The CDR3 consists of 15 residues. The CDR3 sequence is CASSEAQGSNEKLFF. The CDR3 nucleotides read TGTGCCAGCAGTGAAGCTCAGGGATCGAATGAAAAACTGTTTTTT.